This TCR beta chain came from a study of shared clonotypes between healthy human individuals. Healthy and HIV-negative, the adult donors had no recent acute infections or vaccinations. Caucasian adults living in Nashville, Tennessee, provided all samples. In the authors' methods: Filtering differed for immunoSEQ, which gave only junction sequences without quality scores. Assay: immunoSEQ multiplex PCR; the TCRdb copy retains only in-frame clones and omits some. V and J calls and clone size come straight from that table; D and trimming were deduced from the DNA. This table has about half a million clones, approximately 81% appearing once. The V gene end was trimmed by 5 bases and the J gene end by 7 bases; junction bases not matched to a gene: 14. Germline CDR1 and CDR2: LNHDA and SQIVND (reference sequence). CDR3 length: 16 amino acids.

This receptor was taken from a woman aged 40 to 50 in good health. Some clones in this sample may be carry-over from other donors' samples. The chain employs TRBV19 and TRBJ1-1, with 9 positions matching TRBD1. Sample: PBMCs. CDR3 DNA: TGTGCCAGTAGTGTAAAATCGGGACAGGGATCCTTTGAAGCTTTCTTT. It is translated as CASSVKSGQGSFEAFF.